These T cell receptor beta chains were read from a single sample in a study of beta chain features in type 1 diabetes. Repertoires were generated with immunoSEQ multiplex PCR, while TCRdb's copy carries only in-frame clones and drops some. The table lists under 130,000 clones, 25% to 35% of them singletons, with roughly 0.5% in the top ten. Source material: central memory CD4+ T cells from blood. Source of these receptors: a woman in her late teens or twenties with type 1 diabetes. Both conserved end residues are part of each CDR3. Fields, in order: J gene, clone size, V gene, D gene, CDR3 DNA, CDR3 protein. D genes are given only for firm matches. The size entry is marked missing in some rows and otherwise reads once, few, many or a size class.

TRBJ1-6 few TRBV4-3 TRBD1 TGCGCCAGCAGCCAGGACACCACAGGGGGCACTAATTCACCCCTCCACTTT CASSQDTTGGTNSPLHF
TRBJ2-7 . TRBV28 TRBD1 TGTGCCAGCAGTTCAGACAGGGTCAGCGAGCAGTACTTC CASSSDRVSEQYF
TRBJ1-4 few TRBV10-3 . TGTGCCATCAGTGATAAGGGGGGGCGCGCGGAAAAACTGTTTTTT CAISDKGGRAEKLFF
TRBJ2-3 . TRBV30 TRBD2 TGTGCCTGGAGTGTTCTGCTAGCGGGAGGGCTTTCGACAGATACGCAGTATTTT CAWSVLLAGGLSTDTQYF
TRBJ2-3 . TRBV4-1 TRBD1 TGCGCCAGCAGCACCTTGGACAGGCGAACTAGCACAGATACGCAGTATTTT CASSTLDRRTSTDTQYF
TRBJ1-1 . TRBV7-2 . TGCGCCAGCAGCTTAGACGGGGAGACTGAAGCTTTCTTT CASSLDGETEAFF
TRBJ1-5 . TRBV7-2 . TGTGCCAGCAGCTTAAGACAGGGCAATCAGCCCCAGCATTTT CASSLRQGNQPQHF
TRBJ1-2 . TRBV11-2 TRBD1 TGTGCCAGCAGCTTAGGCGCTTCTCCGGGACAGATCGCTGGCTACACCTTC CASSLGASPGQIAGYTF
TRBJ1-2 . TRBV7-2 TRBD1 TGTGCCAGCTCGCGACAGGGGCCTTATGGCTACACCTTC CASSRQGPYGYTF
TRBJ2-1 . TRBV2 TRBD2 TGTGCCAGCAGGAGGACTAGCGGGAGCTATGAGCAGTTCTTC CASRRTSGSYEQFF
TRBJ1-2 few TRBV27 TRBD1 TGTGCCAGCAGGCGACAGGGTAGTAACTATGGCTACACCTTC CASRRQGSNYGYTF
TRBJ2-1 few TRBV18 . TGTGCCAGCTCACCACCTAATTCGGGGGAAACCGATGAGCAGTTCTTC CASSPPNSGETDEQFF
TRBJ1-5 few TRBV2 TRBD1 TGTGCCAGCAAGGCAGGGGGAGAGTGGCCCCAGCATTTT CASKAGGEWPQHF
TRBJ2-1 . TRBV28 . TGTGCCAGCAGTACAACGACGGGGAGCTCCTACAATGAGCAGTTCTTC CASSTTTGSSYNEQFF
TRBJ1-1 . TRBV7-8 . TGTGCAGCGGGAAGGGATTCGACTGAAGCTTTCTTT CAAGRDSTEAFF
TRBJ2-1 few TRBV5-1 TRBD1 TGCGCCAGCAGCCCGGGACAGGGCAATGAGCAGTTCTTC CASSPGQGNEQFF
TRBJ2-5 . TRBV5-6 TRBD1 TGTGCCAGCCGCAGGGGTGGGACAGGGGGCCAAGAGACCCAGTACTTC CASRRGGTGGQETQYF
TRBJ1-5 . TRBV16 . TGTGCCAGCAGCCTACAGTCTAGCAATCAGCCCCAGCATTTT CASSLQSSNQPQHF
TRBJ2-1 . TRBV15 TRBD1 TGTGCCACCAGCAGGTATTCCGGGACAGGGGCCCGGGAGCAGTTCTTC CATSRYSGTGAREQFF
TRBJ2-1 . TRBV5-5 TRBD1 TGTGCCAGCAGCCTACAGGGGGGCAGCAACAATGAGCAGTTCTTC CASSLQGGSNNEQFF
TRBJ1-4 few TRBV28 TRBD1 TGTGCCAGCAGGACCGGGACAGGGAGTCTCGGAGTAAAACTGTTTTTT CASRTGTGSLGVKLFF
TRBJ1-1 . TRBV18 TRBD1 TGTGCCAGCTCACAAATGACAGGGGGTAACACTGAAGCTTTCTTT CASSQMTGGNTEAFF
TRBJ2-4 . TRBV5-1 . TGCGCCAGCAGCTTGGGACAGCCCCTGCCCAGCGCCAAAAACATTCAGTACTTC CASSLGQPLPSAKNIQYF
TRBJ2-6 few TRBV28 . TGTGCCAGCAGTTTAAACCGAGGAGGGGCCACATGGGCCAACGTCCTGACTTTC CASSLNRGGATWANVLTF
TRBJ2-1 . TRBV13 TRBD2 TGTGCCAGCCACAAGCGGGACGACAATGAGCAGTTCTTC CASHKRDDNEQFF
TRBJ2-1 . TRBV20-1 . TGCAGTGCTGAAAAGGGGAATGAGCAGTTCTTC CSAEKGNEQFF
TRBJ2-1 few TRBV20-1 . TGCAGTGCCCGGGGGTACAATGAGCAGTTCTTC CSARGYNEQFF